The 11 T cell receptor beta chains below come from one sample, sequenced in a study of post-analysis software for immune sequencing data. Whole-study findings and limits: Included in a set of roughly five TRBV segments more frequent in patients than controls were TRBV5-6, TRBV5-1 and TRBV20-1.

These receptors lack a known antigen. cDNA libraries of TCR beta carried unique molecular identifiers. Via MiXCR, TCRdb re-called the PCR reads, giving one row per CDR3 protein. The sample records 600,000 to 750,000 distinct CDR3 sequences, approximately 60% being singletons. The specimen sequenced was blood. The source of these receptors is a girl aged 2 to 10 with multiple sclerosis.

The chain links TRBV5-1 to TRBJ2-5; weak D call: TRBD1 (6 bases). This CDR3 spans 15 amino acids. The ends were cut back, 4 bases at V and 5 bases at J, with 18 bases in the middle. Germline-derived CDR1 and CDR2 are SGHRS and YFSETQ. DNA for the CDR3: TGCGCCAGCAGCCCGCAGGGTGGCAGGGGCGAGACCCAGTACTTC. Translated, it gives CASSPQGGRGETQYF. Variable domain in full (rest from reference TRBV5-1 and TRBJ2-5): KAGVTQTPRYLIKTRGQQVTLSCSPISGHRSVSWYQQTPGQGLQFLFEYFSETQRNKGNFPGRFSGRQFSNSRSEMNVSTLELGDSALYLCASSPQGGRGETQYFGPGTRLLVL.

The J gene is TRBJ2-3, the V gene TRBV21-1; no DNA check was done on the table's D call, TRBD1. TRBV21-1 is termed a pseudogene. The CDR3 runs 14 residues. The CDR3 is CASPDGGDTDTQYF. The CDR3 DNA follows: TGTGCCAGTCCCGACGGGGGTGACACAGATACGCAGTATTTT.

J is TRBJ2-1 and V is TRBV4-1, with TRBD2 identical over 7 bases. Germline assignment: CDR1 MGHRA and CDR2 YSYEKL. This CDR3 comprises 16 residues. V was clipped by 1 base and J by 4 bases; unmatched bases: 7. The CDR3 DNA reads as TGCGCCAGCAGCCAAGTGAGCGGGATCCAATACAATGAGCAGTTCTTC. As protein: CASSQVSGIQYNEQFF.

This clonotype has more than one count but fewer than ten. DNA of the CDR3: TGTGCCAGCAGCGGGGGCCTCTCCTACGAGCAGTACTTC. This sequence encodes CASSGGLSYEQYF. The genes are TRBV7-9 and TRBJ2-7; TRBD1 is a possible D gene (6 bases). Per the germline V gene, CDR1 is SEHNR and CDR2 is FQNEAQ (reference sequence). Trimming removed 5 bases at V and 0 bases at J, with 8 bases between. The CDR3 sequence is 13 residues long.

The chain links TRBV14 to TRBJ1-2; D gene unclear. Germline V gene sequence: CDR1 SGHDN, CDR2 FVKESK. CDR3 length: 14 residues. V lost 4 bases to trimming and J lost 6 bases, with 15 bases between them. The CDR3 DNA reads as TGTGCCAGCAGCCCACTTCCGCGCCCCCATGGCTACACCTTC. Amino acid sequence: CASSPLPRPHGYTF.

This chain connects TRBV5-1 to TRBJ2-1, with D perhaps matching TRBD2 (6 bases). The CDR3 sequence is 13 residues long. With 3 bases removed from V and 9 bases from J, the gap between germline ends came to 13 bases. Germline values: CDR1 SGHRS, CDR2 YFSETQ. Here the CDR3 DNA reads TGCGCCAGCAGCTGGTCCACGGAGGGTGAGCAGTTCTTC. Protein product: CASSWSTEGEQFF. The full variable domain, its missing parts supplied by reference TRBV5-1 and TRBJ2-1, is KAGVTQTPRYLIKTRGQQVTLSCSPISGHRSVSWYQQTPGQGLQFLFEYFSETQRNKGNFPGRFSGRQFSNSRSEMNVSTLELGDSALYLCASSWSTEGEQFFGPGTRLTVL.

J is TRBJ2-5 and V is TRBV5-1; 11 positions agree with TRBD2. This CDR3 region has 14 residues. The germline gives CDR1 SGHRS, CDR2 YFSETQ. V was pared by 7 bases and J by 1 base, with 3 bases of the junction left unmatched. The CDR3 protein is CASGTSGSQETQYF. The CDR3 DNA reads as TGCGCCAGCGGGACTAGCGGCTCCCAAGAGACCCAGTACTTC.

The chain recombines TRBV5-5 with TRBJ2-7; no clear D. The CDR3 covers 13 residues. The ends were cut back, 0 bases at V and 4 bases at J, with 8 bases in the middle. Germline lookup yields CDR1 SGHKS and CDR2 YYEKEE (reference sequence). The CDR3 nucleotides read TGTGCCAGCAGCTTGGACAGTCAGTACGAGCAGTACTTC. This gives the protein CASSLDSQYEQYF.

This clonotype turned up a few times. This sequence joins TRBV4-2 and TRBJ2-1; D possibly corresponds to TRBD2 (5 bases). Germline V CDR1 and CDR2: LGHNA, YNFKEQ. The ends were cut back, 1 base at V and 8 bases at J, with 12 bases in the middle. The CDR3 is 14 residues long. In DNA form, the CDR3 reads TGTGCCAGCAGCCAAGGACTACCTAGGGATGAGCAGTTCTTC. Protein: CASSQGLPRDEQFF.

This clonotype was detected many times. The CDR3 bases are TGCGCCAGCAGCCAAGATGCGGCCTCCTATGGCTACACCTTC. Amino acids: CASSQDAASYGYTF. V is TRBV4-3 and J is TRBJ1-2; unclear D gene. Trimming removed 0 bases from V and 4 bases from J, with 9 bases in between. The V gene's germline CDR1 is LGHNA and CDR2 YSLEER. The length of the CDR3 is 14 residues.

The chain has TRBV2 and TRBJ2-1; D call uncertain. Germline CDR1 SNHLY, CDR2 FYNNEI. The CDR3 extends over 12 amino acids. V lost 3 bases, J lost 10 bases, and 10 bases lay in between. CDR3 in DNA: TGTGCCAGCAGTGAGGACCCCGGGGAGCAGTTCTTC. This sequence encodes CASSEDPGEQFF.